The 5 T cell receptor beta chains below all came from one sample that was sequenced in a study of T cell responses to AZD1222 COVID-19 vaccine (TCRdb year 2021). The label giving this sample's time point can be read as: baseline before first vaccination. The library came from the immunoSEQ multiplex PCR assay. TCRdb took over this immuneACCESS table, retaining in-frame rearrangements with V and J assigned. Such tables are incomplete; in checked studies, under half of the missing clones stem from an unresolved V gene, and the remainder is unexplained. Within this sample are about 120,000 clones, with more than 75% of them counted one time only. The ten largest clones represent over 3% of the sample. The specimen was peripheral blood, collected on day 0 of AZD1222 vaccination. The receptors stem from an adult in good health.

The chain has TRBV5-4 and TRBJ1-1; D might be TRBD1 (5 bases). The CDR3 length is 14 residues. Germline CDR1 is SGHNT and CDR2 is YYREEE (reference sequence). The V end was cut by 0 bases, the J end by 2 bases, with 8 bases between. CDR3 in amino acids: CASSLGRTNTEAFF. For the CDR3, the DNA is TGTGCCAGCAGCTTGGGACGGACAAACACTGAAGCTTTCTTT.

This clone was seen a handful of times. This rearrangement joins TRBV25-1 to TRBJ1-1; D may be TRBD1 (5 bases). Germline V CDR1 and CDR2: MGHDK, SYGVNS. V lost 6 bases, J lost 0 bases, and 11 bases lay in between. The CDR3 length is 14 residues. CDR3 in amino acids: CASSPGRLNTEAFF. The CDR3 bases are TGTGCCAGCAGCCCGGGACGCCTGAACACTGAAGCTTTCTTT.

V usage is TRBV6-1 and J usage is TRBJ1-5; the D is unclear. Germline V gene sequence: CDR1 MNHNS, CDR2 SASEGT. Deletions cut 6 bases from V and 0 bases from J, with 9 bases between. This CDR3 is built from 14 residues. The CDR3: CASRPTDSNQPQHF. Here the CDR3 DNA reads TGTGCCAGCAGACCGACGGATAGCAATCAGCCCCAGCATTTT.

The CDR3 sequence: CASSLAAYSYEQYF. As DNA, the CDR3 is TGTGCCAGCAGCTTAGCTGCCTACTCCTACGAGCAGTACTTC. The chain employs TRBV5-8 and TRBJ2-7; D remains unclear. CDR1 and CDR2 (germline): SGHTS, YDEGEE. The V and J ends lost 2 bases and 0 bases respectively, with 9 bases between them. The CDR3 has 14 residues.

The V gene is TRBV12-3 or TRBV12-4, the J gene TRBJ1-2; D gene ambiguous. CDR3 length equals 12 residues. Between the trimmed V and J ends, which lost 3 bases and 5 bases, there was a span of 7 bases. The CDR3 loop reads CASSFNQYGYTF. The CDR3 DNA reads TGTGCCAGCAGTTTTAACCAATATGGCTACACCTTC.